This T cell receptor beta chain was identified in a study of blood T cell repertoires in COVID-19. CDR1 is SGHAT, CDR2 FQNNGV, per germline. V gave up 0 bases and J gave up 7 bases, with 15 bases separating them. The CDR3 is 16 residues long. Using immunoSEQ multiplex PCR, the repertoire was profiled, and TCRdb retains in-frame clones only, with some absent. The repertoire consists of around 260,000 clones, with approximately 85% occurring once and the leading ten covering about 4.1%. This clone was observed a few times. Sequenced input: PBMCs or T cells enriched from blood (not recorded which). The origin of this receptor is a woman between 25 and 40 years old who had recovered from COVID-19. The chain combines TRBV11-2 with TRBJ1-4; D is undetermined. The DNA for the CDR3 is TGTGCCAGCAGCTTAGATCGGGCGGGTGTTGGTGAAAAACTGTTTTTT. Translated, it gives CASSLDRAGVGEKLFF. The entire variable domain, with the rest obtained from reference TRBV11-2 and TRBJ1-4, is as follows: EAGVAQSPRYKIIEKRQSVAFWCNPISGHATLYWYQQILGQGPKLLIQFQNNGVVDDSQLPKDRFSAERLKGVDSTLKIQPAKLEDSAVYLCASSLDRAGVGEKLFFGSGTQLSVL.